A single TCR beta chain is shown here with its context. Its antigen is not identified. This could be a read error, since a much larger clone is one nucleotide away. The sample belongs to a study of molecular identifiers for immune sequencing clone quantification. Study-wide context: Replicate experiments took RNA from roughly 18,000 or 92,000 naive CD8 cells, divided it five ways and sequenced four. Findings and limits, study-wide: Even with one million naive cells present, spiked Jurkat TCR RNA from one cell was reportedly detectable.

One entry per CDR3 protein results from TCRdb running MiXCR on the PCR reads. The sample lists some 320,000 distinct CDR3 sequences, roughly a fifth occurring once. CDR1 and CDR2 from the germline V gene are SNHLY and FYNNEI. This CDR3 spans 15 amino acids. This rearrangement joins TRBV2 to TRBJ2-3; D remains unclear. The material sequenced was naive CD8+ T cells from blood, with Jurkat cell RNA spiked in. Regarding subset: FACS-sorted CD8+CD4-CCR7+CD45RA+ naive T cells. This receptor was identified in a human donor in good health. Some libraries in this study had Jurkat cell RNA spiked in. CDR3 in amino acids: CASGDMGSKTDTQYF. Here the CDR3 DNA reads TGTGCCAGCGGTGATATGGGATCTAAAACAGATACGCAGTATTTT. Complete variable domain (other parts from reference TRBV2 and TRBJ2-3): EPEVTQTPSHQVTQMGQEVILRCVPISNHLYFYWYRQILGQKVEFLVSFYNNEISEKSEIFDDQFSVERPDGSNFTLKIRSTKLEDSAMYFCASGDMGSKTDTQYFGPGTRLTVL.